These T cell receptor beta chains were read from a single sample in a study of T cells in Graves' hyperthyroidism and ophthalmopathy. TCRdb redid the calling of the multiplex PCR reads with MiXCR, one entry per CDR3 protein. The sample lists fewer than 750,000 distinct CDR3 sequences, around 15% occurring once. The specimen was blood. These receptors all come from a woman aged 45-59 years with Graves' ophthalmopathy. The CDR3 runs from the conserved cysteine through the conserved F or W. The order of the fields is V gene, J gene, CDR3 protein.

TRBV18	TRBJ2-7	CASSVTGEQYF
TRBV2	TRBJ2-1	CASETSGSYNEQFF
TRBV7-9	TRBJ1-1	CASRHTGLEDTEAFF
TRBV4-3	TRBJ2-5	CASSQGTSDQETQYF
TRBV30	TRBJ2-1	CAWFASADEQFF
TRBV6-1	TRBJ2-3	CASSYSGKPLDTQYF
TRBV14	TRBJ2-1	CASSQVGRDPYNEQFF
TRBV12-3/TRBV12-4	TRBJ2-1	CASSPGSNQYNEQFF
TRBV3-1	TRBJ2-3	CASSQAGTGGGDTQYF
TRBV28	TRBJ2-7	CASNEAGVSYEQYF
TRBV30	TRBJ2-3	CAWRGLAGDTQYF
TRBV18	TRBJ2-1	CASSPLGNPGGNEQFF
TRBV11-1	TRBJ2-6	CASSPSGRNSGANVLTF
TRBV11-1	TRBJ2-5	CASGDRDNKETQYF
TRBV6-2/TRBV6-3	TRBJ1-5	CASSYATSPNQPQHF
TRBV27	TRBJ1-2	CASSSTGQGGAYGYTF
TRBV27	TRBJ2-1	CASSSFTTNNEQFF
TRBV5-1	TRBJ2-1	CASRSGRSYNEQFF
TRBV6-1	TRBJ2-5	CASSEDRVRETQYF
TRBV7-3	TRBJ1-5	CASSLHGEQPQHF
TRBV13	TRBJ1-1	CASSLGQNAEAFF
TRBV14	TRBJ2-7	CASSLTGRILYEQYF
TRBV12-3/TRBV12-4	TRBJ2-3	CASRPSLPGLAGLVDTQYF
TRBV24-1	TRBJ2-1	CATSEPGLAEQFF
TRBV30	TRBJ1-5	CAWSRTRSQPQHF
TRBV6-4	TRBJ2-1	CASSEEVSNNEQFF
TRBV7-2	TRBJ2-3	CASSEGLADTDTQYF
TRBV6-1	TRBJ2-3	CATFSPADTQYF
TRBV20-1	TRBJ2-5	CSARDGVGAQYF
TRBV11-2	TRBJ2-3	CASSLEGTVGDTQYF
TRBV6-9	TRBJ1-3	CASSSTGSTGNTIYF
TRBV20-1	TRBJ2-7	CSARGLAGEIRYEQYF
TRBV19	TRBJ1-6	CASSMGDRPENSPLHF
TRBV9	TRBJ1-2	CASSDGQPPTSYGYTF
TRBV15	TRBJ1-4	CATTSGIANEKLFF
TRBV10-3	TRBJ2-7	CAISGTAYEQYF
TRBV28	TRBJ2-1	CASSNTREQFF
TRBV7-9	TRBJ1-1	CASRERHEAFF
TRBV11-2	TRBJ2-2	CASSSSSPLPGELFF
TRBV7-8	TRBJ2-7	CASSLERLGEQYF
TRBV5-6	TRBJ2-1	CASSLAGQSSYNEQFF
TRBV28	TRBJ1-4	CASSLQGAGRGREKLFF
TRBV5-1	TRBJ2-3	CASSLGGLAIDTQYF
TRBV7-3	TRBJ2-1	CASSPAPSGRYEQFF
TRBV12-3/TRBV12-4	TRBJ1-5	CASSETGGVGQPQHF
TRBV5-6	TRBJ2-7	CASSLTSETYEQYF
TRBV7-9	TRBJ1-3	CASSFGQGIEDTIYF
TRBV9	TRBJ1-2	CASSVEGTDAGYGYTF
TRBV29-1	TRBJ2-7	CSVDRQGFGEQYF
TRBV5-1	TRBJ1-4	CASSVGGQNEKLFF